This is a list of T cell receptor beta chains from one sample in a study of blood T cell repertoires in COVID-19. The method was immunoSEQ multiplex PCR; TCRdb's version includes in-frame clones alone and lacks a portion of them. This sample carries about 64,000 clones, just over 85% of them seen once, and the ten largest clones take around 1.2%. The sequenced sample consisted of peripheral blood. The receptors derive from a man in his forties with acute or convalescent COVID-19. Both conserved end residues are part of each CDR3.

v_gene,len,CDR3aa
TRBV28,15,CASRAGTGNPYEQYF
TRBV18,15,CASSPTGTGGYGYTF
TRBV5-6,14,CASSRAGGAYGYTF
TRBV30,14,CAWGKRTGGYGYTF
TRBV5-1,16,CASSPGGQLSGNTIYF
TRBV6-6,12,CASSTGFGELFF
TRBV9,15,CASSVFSGQGGKLFF
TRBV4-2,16,CASSQTGTTSYNEQFF
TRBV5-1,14,CASSFGQKQETQYF
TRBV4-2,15,CASSQDGGSNQPQHF
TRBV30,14,CAWQRDTDNSPLHF
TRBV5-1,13,CASRTSRGYEQYF
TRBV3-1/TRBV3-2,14,CASSQLGGDTEAFF
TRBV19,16,CASSMAGGQGEGTQYF
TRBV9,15,CASSVAVGFTVEAFF
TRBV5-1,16,CASSSSLAGEGETQYF
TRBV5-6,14,CASTPNRGPRGYTF
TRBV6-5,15,CASSYQRGTQETQYF
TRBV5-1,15,CASSLGAGWAGGYTF
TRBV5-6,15,CASSLSGRINEKLFF
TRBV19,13,CASSWGAGNTIYF
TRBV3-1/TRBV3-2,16,CASSKASGQGYTEAFF
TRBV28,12,CASSLRGEGYTF
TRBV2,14,CASSRGLLYNEQFF
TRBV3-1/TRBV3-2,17,CASSSHGLAESTDTQYF
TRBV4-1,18,CASREGQGVVGVNYGYTF
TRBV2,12,CASSEQNQPQHF
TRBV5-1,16,CASSGGQGASTGELFF
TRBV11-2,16,CASSLAKSSYNSPLHF
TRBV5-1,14,CASSPLAGTDTQYF
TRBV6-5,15,CASSYSGQSTDTQYF
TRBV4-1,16,CASSQPPGGDQNIQYF
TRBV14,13,CASSPYIVNTIYF
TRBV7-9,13,CASGPSGANVLTF
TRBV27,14,CASSSAGGRETQYF
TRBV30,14,CAWNFDSSGNTIYF
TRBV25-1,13,CASSRGFTDTQYF
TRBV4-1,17,CASSQGGTGIADQPQHF
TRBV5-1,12,CASREVAGGYTF